This entry describes one T cell receptor (beta chain). Its antigen is currently unknown. The data were taken from a study of follicular helper T cells after annual influenza vaccination. The study's findings and limits: Rare clonotypes were missed; only roughly 8.5-23% of cells gave TCRB. ICOS+CD38+ cTfh clonality change tracked circulating plasmablast frequency change.

The time point here: 2013-2014 season, 7 days after vaccination. Community-dwelling subjects without influenza vaccination in the prior 6 months were enrolled. The CDR3 length is 13 residues. Germline V gene data show CDR1 as SQVTM and CDR2 as ANQGSEA. Trimming took 4 bases from V and 5 from J; bases not matched to a gene: 4. Repertoires were generated with immunoSEQ multiplex PCR, while TCRdb's copy carries only in-frame clones and drops some. The sample has approximately 10,000 clones, roughly 80% seen once; the top ten hold just under 0.6%. This sequence originates from an adult who received the influenza vaccine. The gene calls are TRBV29-1 and TRBJ2-5, with TRBD1 identical over 10 bases. Source: CXCR5- memory CD4+ T cells sorted from blood, taken 7 days after influenza vaccination. CDR3: CSVGTGGRETQYF. In nucleotides, the CDR3 is TGCAGCGTTGGGACAGGGGGAAGGGAGACCCAGTACTTC.